Described below is a single T cell receptor (beta chain) sequence and its context. Authors' analysis steps: Estimation of nucleated cell counts was performed using reference gene primer amplification. The table came from immunoSEQ multiplex PCR; TCRdb's copy has only in-frame clones and leaves some out. The V and J calls and clone size come from that table; D and trimming were worked out from the DNA. The data contain approximately 31,000 clones, roughly 90% of them singletons. The data originate from a study of blood T cell repertoires in COVID-19. Study in general: The United States, Italy and Spain provided the acute and convalescent COVID-19 samples. Sources were T cells, B-cell-depleted T cells, or PBMCs; the material itself was cDNA or gDNA.

V lost 6 bases to trimming and J lost 4 bases; unmatched junction nucleotides: 7. CDR3 size: 14 residues. The germline V gene encodes CDR1 MNHEY and CDR2 SVGAGI. Sequencing input: peripheral blood. V usage is TRBV6-5 and J usage is TRBJ1-1, with TRBD1 matching 8 bases. This TCR came from a human donor with active COVID-19. The donor label of this sample is uncertain. The DNA for the CDR3 is TGTGCCAGCAGATCGGGACAGGCGGGCACTGAAGCTTTCTTT. Protein: CASRSGQAGTEAFF.